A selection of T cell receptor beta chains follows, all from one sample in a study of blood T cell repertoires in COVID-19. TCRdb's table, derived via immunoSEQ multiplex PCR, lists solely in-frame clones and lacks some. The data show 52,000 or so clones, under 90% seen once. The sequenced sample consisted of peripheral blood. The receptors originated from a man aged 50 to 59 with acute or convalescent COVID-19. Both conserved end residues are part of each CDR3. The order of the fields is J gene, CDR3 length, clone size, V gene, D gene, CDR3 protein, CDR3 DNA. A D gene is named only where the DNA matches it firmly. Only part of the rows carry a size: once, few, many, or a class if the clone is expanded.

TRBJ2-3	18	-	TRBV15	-	CATRIRPGTPTSTDTQYF	TGTGCCACCAGGATCAGGCCCGGGACACCTACTAGCACAGATACGCAGTATTTT
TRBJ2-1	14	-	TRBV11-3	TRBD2	CASSFVAGVDEQFF	TGTGCCAGCAGCTTTGTAGCGGGGGTTGATGAGCAGTTCTTC
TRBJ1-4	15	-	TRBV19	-	CASSIGGNSNEKLFF	TGTGCCAGTAGTATCGGGGGAAACAGTAATGAAAAACTGTTTTTT
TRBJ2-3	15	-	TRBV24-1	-	CATSDLIGGQDTQYF	TGTGCCACCAGTGATCTAATTGGAGGGCAAGATACGCAGTATTTT
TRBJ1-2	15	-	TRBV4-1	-	CASSRPAGENYGYTF	TGCGCCAGCAGCCGCCCTGCCGGAGAAAACTATGGCTACACCTTC
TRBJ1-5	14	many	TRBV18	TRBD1	CASSPNSGGEPQHF	TGTGCCAGCTCACCAAACTCAGGGGGCGAGCCCCAGCATTTT
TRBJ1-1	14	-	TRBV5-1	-	CASSFDSVNTEAFF	TGCGCCAGCAGCTTCGACAGTGTGAACACTGAAGCTTTCTTT
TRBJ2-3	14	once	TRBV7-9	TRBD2	CASSLGLGTDTQYF	TGTGCCAGCAGCTTGGGACTAGGGACAGATACGCAGTATTTT
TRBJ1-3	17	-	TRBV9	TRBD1	CASSLRTGWSSGDTIYF	TGTGCCAGCAGCCTACGGACAGGGTGGAGCTCTGGGGACACCATATATTTT
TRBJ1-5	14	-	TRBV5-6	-	CASSWGQQGQPQHF	TGTGCCAGCAGCTGGGGGCAACAGGGACAGCCCCAGCATTTT
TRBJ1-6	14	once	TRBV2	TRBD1	CASRPDRGVSPLHF	TGTGCCAGCAGACCGGACAGGGGGGTCTCACCCCTCCACTTT
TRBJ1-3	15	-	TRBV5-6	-	CASSLGSRSGNTIYF	TGTGCCAGCAGTCTCGGGTCCCGCTCTGGAAACACCATATATTTT
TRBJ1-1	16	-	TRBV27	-	CASSQGTTRGLTRVFF	TGTGCCAGCAGTCAAGGGACGACTCGGGGACTGACGCGTGTCTTCTTT
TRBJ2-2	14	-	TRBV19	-	CASSMTANTGELFF	TGTGCCAGTAGTATGACAGCGAACACCGGGGAGCTGTTTTTT
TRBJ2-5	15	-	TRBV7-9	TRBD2	CASSLVAGGRETQYF	TGTGCCAGCAGCTTAGTAGCGGGGGGCCGGGAGACCCAGTACTTC
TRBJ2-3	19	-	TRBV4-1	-	CASSHGDIRRRSSTDTQYF	TGCGCCAGCAGCCATGGGGACATCCGGCGAAGGTCTAGCACAGATACGCAGTATTTT
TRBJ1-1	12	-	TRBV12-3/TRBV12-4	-	CASSLVSTEAFF	TGTGCCAGCAGTTTAGTCAGTACTGAAGCTTTCTTT
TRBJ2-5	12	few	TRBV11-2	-	CASSSLLETQYF	TGTGCCAGCAGCTCACTTTTAGAGACCCAGTACTTC
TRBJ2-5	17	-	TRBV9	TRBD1	CASSVGTGVLLQETQYF	TGTGCCAGCAGCGTGGGGACAGGGGTCCTCCTCCAAGAGACCCAGTACTTC
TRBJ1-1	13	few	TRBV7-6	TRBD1	CASRTGDGTEAFF	TGTGCCAGCCGGACAGGGGATGGCACTGAAGCTTTCTTT
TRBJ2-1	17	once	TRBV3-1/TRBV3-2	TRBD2	CASSQDSGTSGINEQFF	TGTGCCAGCAGCCAAGACTCCGGGACTAGCGGGATCAATGAGCAGTTCTTC
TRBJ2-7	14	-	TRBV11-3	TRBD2	CASSPERGSREQYF	TGTGCCAGCAGCCCAGAGCGGGGGTCTCGAGAGCAGTACTTC
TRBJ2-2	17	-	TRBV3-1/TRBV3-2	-	CASSQEGAGRTPGELFF	TGTGCCAGCAGCCAAGAAGGGGCAGGGCGAACCCCCGGGGAGCTGTTTTTT
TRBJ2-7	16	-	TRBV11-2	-	CASSLTEGSGIYEQYF	TGTGCCAGCAGCCTCACCGAGGGCAGTGGGATCTACGAGCAGTACTTC
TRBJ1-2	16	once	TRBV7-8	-	CASSYLPTGTFYGYTF	TGTGCCAGCAGTTACCTTCCGACCGGGACTTTCTATGGCTACACCTTC
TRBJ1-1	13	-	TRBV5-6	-	CASSQMGRGDAFF	TGTGCCAGCAGCCAGATGGGGCGGGGGGATGCTTTCTTT
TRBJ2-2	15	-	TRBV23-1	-	CASSQSGRNTGELFF	TGCGCCAGCAGTCAATCGGGCCGGAACACCGGGGAGCTGTTTTTT
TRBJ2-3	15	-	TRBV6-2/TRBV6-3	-	CASSLQQRITDTQYF	TGTGCCAGCAGCCTTCAGCAGCGCATCACAGATACGCAGTATTTT
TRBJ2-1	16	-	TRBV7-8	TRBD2	CASSLAIASGLNEQFF	TGTGCCAGCAGCTTAGCGATAGCTAGCGGGTTGAATGAGCAGTTCTTC
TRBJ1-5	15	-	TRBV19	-	CASSIDPGRTQPQHF	TGTGCCAGTAGTATAGATCCAGGGAGGACTCAGCCCCAGCATTTT
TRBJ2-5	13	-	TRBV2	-	CASRTGTQETQYF	TGTGCCAGCAGAACGGGGACACAAGAGACCCAGTACTTC
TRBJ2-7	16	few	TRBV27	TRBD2	CASSLSSGRSSYEQYF	TGTGCCAGCAGTTTATCTAGCGGGAGGAGCTCCTACGAGCAGTACTTC
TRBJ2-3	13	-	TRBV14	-	CASSHDLRDTQYF	TGTGCCAGCAGCCACGACTTGCGAGATACGCAGTATTTT
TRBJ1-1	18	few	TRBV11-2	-	CASSLDRRVGGLVTEAFF	TGTGCCAGCAGCTTAGATAGGAGGGTAGGAGGGCTGGTCACTGAAGCTTTCTTT
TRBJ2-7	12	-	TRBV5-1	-	CASREGMNEQYF	TGCGCCAGCAGGGAGGGGATGAACGAGCAGTACTTC
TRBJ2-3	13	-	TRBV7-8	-	CASSFAGKDTQYF	TGTGCCAGCAGCTTTGCGGGAAAGGATACGCAGTATTTT
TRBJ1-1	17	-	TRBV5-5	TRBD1	CASSPRDRGVMNTEAFF	TGTGCCAGCAGTCCCCGGGACAGGGGCGTAATGAACACTGAAGCTTTCTTT
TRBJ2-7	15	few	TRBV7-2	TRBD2	CASGPGLAEFYEQYF	TGTGCCAGCGGGCCGGGACTAGCGGAGTTCTACGAGCAGTACTTC
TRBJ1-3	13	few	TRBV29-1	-	CSVVSGTGNTIYF	TGCAGCGTTGTTTCGGGAACTGGAAACACCATATATTTT
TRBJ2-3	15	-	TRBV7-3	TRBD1	CASSSTGASTDTQYF	TGTGCCAGCAGCTCAACAGGGGCCTCCACAGATACGCAGTATTTT
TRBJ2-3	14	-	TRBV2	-	CASSEGIVSDTQYF	TGTGCCAGCAGTGAAGGAATAGTTTCAGATACGCAGTATTTT
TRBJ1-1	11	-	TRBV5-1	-	CASSLEEEAFF	TGCGCCAGCAGCTTGGAGGAGGAAGCTTTCTTT
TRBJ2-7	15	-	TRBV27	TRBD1	CASSWTGMSPHEQYF	TGTGCCAGCAGTTGGACAGGAATGAGTCCCCACGAGCAGTACTTC
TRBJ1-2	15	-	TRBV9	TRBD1	CASSPQDRPYYGYTF	TGTGCCAGCAGCCCTCAGGACAGGCCATACTATGGCTACACCTTC
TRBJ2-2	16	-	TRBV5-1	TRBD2	CASTPRQRGNTGELFF	TGCGCCAGCACCCCACGGCAGCGGGGCAACACCGGGGAGCTGTTTTTT
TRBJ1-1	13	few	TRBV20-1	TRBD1	CSASGQGNTEAFF	TGCAGTGCTAGTGGACAGGGGAACACTGAAGCTTTCTTT
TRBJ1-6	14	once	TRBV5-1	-	CASSPDTYNSPLHF	TGCGCCAGCAGCCCGGACACCTATAATTCACCCCTCCACTTT
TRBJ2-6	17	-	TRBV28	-	CASSFFSVKLGANVLTF	TGTGCCAGCAGTTTTTTCTCCGTAAAATTGGGGGCCAACGTCCTGACTTTC
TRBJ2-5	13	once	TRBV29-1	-	CSVDAGELETQYF	TGCAGCGTTGATGCTGGTGAACTTGAGACCCAGTACTTC
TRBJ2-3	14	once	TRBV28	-	CASSSAGGTDTQYF	TGTGCCAGCAGTTCAGCAGGGGGCACAGATACGCAGTATTTT
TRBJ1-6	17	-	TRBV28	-	CASSPLSALILNSPLHF	TGTGCCAGCAGTCCGCTCAGTGCTCTTATTCTTAATTCACCCCTCCACTTT
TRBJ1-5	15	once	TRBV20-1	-	CSASSEQGFGQPQHF	TGCAGTGCTAGTAGCGAGCAGGGTTTCGGGCAGCCCCAGCATTTT
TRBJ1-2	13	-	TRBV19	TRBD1	CASRRTGWDGYTF	TGTGCCAGTAGACGGACAGGGTGGGATGGCTACACCTTC
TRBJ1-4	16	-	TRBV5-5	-	CASSLTYRAPGEKLFF	TGTGCCAGCAGCCTAACATACAGGGCCCCGGGGGAAAAACTGTTTTTT
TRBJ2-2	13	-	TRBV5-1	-	CASSLYNTGELFF	TGCGCCAGCAGCTTATATAACACCGGGGAGCTGTTTTTT
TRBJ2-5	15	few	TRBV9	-	CASSVERGGQETQYF	TGTGCCAGCAGCGTAGAGCGTGGCGGACAAGAGACCCAGTACTTC
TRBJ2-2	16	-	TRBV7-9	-	CASSPSRGGNTGELFF	TGTGCCAGCAGCCCCTCGAGAGGGGGAAATACCGGGGAGCTGTTTTTT
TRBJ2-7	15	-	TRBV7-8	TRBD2	CASSLAPGGAYEQYF	TGTGCCAGCAGCTTAGCTCCGGGAGGGGCCTACGAGCAGTACTTC
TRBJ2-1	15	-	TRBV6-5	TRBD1	CASTRDRLSYNEQFF	TGTGCCAGCACTCGGGACAGGCTGTCCTACAATGAGCAGTTCTTC